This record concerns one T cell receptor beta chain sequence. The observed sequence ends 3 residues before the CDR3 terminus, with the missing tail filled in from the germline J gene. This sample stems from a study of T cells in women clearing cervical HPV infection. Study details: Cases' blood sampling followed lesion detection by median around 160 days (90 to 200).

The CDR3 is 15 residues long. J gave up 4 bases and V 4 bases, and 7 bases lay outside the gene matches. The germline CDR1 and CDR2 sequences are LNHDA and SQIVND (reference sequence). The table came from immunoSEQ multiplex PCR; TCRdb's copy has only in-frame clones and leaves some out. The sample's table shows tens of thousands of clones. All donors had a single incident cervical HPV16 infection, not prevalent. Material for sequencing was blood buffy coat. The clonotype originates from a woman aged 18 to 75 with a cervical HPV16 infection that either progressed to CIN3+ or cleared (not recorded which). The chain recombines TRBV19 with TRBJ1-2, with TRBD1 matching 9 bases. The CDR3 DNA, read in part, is TGTGCCAGTAGTAGATTGGGACAGGGAGGCTATGGC. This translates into CASSRLGQGGYG. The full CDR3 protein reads CASSRLGQGGYGYTF.